Listed below are T cell receptor beta chains from one sample, sequenced in a study of shared clonotypes between healthy human individuals. Profiled with immunoSEQ multiplex PCR; TCRdb holds only in-frame clones, not every one. The sample lists over 1.4 million clones, roughly 97% occurring once. The material sequenced was naive CD4+ T cells sorted from blood. These receptors originate from a man aged 25-45 years in good health. CDR3s include the opening cysteine and the closing phenylalanine or tryptophan. A D gene is named only where the DNA matches it firmly. Where a row states a size, it is once, few, many or the class of an expanded clone; other rows omit it.

D gene: TRBD2; J gene: TRBJ2-7; V gene: TRBV14; clone size: .; CDR3 DNA: TGTGCCAGCAGTCCAAGCGGGACTAACCCTAGGAGCTCCTACGAGCAGTACTTC; CDR3 protein: CASSPSGTNPRSSYEQYF
D gene: .; J gene: TRBJ2-3; V gene: TRBV29-1; clone size: .; CDR3 DNA: TGCAGCGTTCGGGACCTCACAGATACGCAGTATTTT; CDR3 protein: CSVRDLTDTQYF
D gene: .; J gene: TRBJ1-1; V gene: TRBV14; clone size: .; CDR3 DNA: TGTGCCAGCAGCGGGGGAATGAACACTGAAGCTTTCTTT; CDR3 protein: CASSGGMNTEAFF
D gene: .; J gene: TRBJ1-4; V gene: TRBV4-3; clone size: .; CDR3 DNA: TGCGCCAGCAGCCCTCGGATGGGACTGCTCAAACTTGCAACTAATGAAAAACTGTTTTTT; CDR3 protein: CASSPRMGLLKLATNEKLFF
D gene: .; J gene: TRBJ2-3; V gene: TRBV7-9; clone size: .; CDR3 DNA: TGTGCCAGCAGCCCACCTAGGGCCGCCAGAAGCACAGATACGCAGTATTTT; CDR3 protein: CASSPPRAARSTDTQYF
D gene: .; J gene: TRBJ2-3; V gene: TRBV5-1; clone size: .; CDR3 DNA: TGCGCCAGCAGCTTGTTTTCGCGGGGAAGCACAGATACGCAGTATTTT; CDR3 protein: CASSLFSRGSTDTQYF
D gene: .; J gene: TRBJ2-5; V gene: TRBV19; clone size: .; CDR3 DNA: TGTGCCACCAAACCCCGGGGATCTCAAGAGACCCAGTACTTC; CDR3 protein: CATKPRGSQETQYF
D gene: TRBD1; J gene: TRBJ2-1; V gene: TRBV29-1; clone size: .; CDR3 DNA: TGCAGCGTGCACAGGGGTTATGAGCAGTTCTTC; CDR3 protein: CSVHRGYEQFF
D gene: .; J gene: TRBJ2-1; V gene: TRBV27; clone size: .; CDR3 DNA: TGTGCCAGCACAAGGATCCTGGACGCCTCAGGGGTCTACAATGAGCAGTTCTTC; CDR3 protein: CASTRILDASGVYNEQFF
D gene: TRBD2; J gene: TRBJ2-5; V gene: TRBV29-1; clone size: .; CDR3 DNA: TGCAGCGTTCTTACAGGGCGGGAGGGGACCCAGTACTTC; CDR3 protein: CSVLTGREGTQYF
D gene: .; J gene: TRBJ2-5; V gene: TRBV7-6; clone size: once; CDR3 DNA: TGTGCCAGCAGCTCCAGGGGACAGACCCAGTACTTC; CDR3 protein: CASSSRGQTQYF
D gene: .; J gene: TRBJ2-2; V gene: TRBV9; clone size: .; CDR3 DNA: TGTGCCAGCAGCGTAGACGGGACGGAAAACACCGGGGAGCTGTTTTTT; CDR3 protein: CASSVDGTENTGELFF
D gene: .; J gene: TRBJ2-7; V gene: TRBV5-1; clone size: .; CDR3 DNA: TGCGCCAGCAGCCCGGGGCTCGGACCGGTATCCTACGAGCAGTACTTC; CDR3 protein: CASSPGLGPVSYEQYF
D gene: .; J gene: TRBJ2-1; V gene: TRBV30; clone size: .; CDR3 DNA: TGTGCCTGGAGTCCGACCCGAGGGGGTGAGCAGTTCTTC; CDR3 protein: CAWSPTRGGEQFF
D gene: TRBD2; J gene: TRBJ2-7; V gene: TRBV2; clone size: .; CDR3 DNA: TGTGCCAGCAGTGTTTCTCTGACTAGCGGGAGGAAAGACGAGCAGTACTTC; CDR3 protein: CASSVSLTSGRKDEQYF
D gene: TRBD2; J gene: TRBJ2-7; V gene: TRBV10-3; clone size: .; CDR3 DNA: TGTGCCATCAGCGAAACCGGGACTAGCGGTTCCTACGAGCAGTACTTC; CDR3 protein: CAISETGTSGSYEQYF
D gene: .; J gene: TRBJ2-7; V gene: TRBV5-4; clone size: .; CDR3 DNA: TGTGCCAGCTCCACCACCGGTAACTACGAGCAGTACTTC; CDR3 protein: CASSTTGNYEQYF
D gene: TRBD2; J gene: TRBJ2-5; V gene: TRBV7-2; clone size: once; CDR3 DNA: TGTGCCAGCAGCCCGTCGTCAGGAGCGGGAAAAGAGACCCAGTACTTC; CDR3 protein: CASSPSSGAGKETQYF
D gene: .; J gene: TRBJ2-5; V gene: TRBV5-4; clone size: .; CDR3 DNA: TGTGCCAGCAGCAATGGAGGTAGCTTGGAGACCCAGTACTTC; CDR3 protein: CASSNGGSLETQYF
D gene: .; J gene: TRBJ2-1; V gene: TRBV4-2; clone size: .; CDR3 DNA: TGTGCCAGCAGCCCCACCTCCCCCGATGAGCAGTTCTTC; CDR3 protein: CASSPTSPDEQFF
D gene: .; J gene: TRBJ2-5; V gene: TRBV5-1; clone size: once; CDR3 DNA: TGCGCCAGCAGCTTGGTGGGGACGGGAGAGACCCAGTACTTC; CDR3 protein: CASSLVGTGETQYF
D gene: .; J gene: TRBJ1-1; V gene: TRBV25-1; clone size: .; CDR3 DNA: TGTGCCAGCAGTGAATATACCGGGACTTCGAACACTGAAGCTTTCTTT; CDR3 protein: CASSEYTGTSNTEAFF
D gene: .; J gene: TRBJ2-6; V gene: TRBV6-5; clone size: .; CDR3 DNA: TGTGCCAGCAGTTACTCGACCTCGTCCATGGCCAACGTCCTGACTTTC; CDR3 protein: CASSYSTSSMANVLTF
D gene: TRBD2; J gene: TRBJ2-2; V gene: TRBV28; clone size: .; CDR3 DNA: TGTGCCAGCAGCGGGAGGGCCATAGACACCGGGGAGCTGTTTTTT; CDR3 protein: CASSGRAIDTGELFF
D gene: TRBD1; J gene: TRBJ2-3; V gene: TRBV5-1; clone size: once; CDR3 DNA: TGCGCCAGCAGCGGGACAGACTTTAGCACAGATACGCAGTATTTT; CDR3 protein: CASSGTDFSTDTQYF
D gene: TRBD1; J gene: TRBJ2-3; V gene: TRBV19; clone size: .; CDR3 DNA: TGTGCCAGTAGTTGGGACAGGACGTCAGATACGCAGTATTTT; CDR3 protein: CASSWDRTSDTQYF
D gene: TRBD2; J gene: TRBJ2-3; V gene: TRBV7-8; clone size: once; CDR3 DNA: TGTGCCAGCAGCGTTAGCGGGCTGAGCACAGATACGCAGTATTTT; CDR3 protein: CASSVSGLSTDTQYF
D gene: .; J gene: TRBJ1-1; V gene: TRBV29-1; clone size: .; CDR3 DNA: TGCAGCGTTGGAATTGGGATAGGGGCCCGGGGGAGGAACACTGAAGCTTTCTTT; CDR3 protein: CSVGIGIGARGRNTEAFF
D gene: .; J gene: TRBJ1-1; V gene: TRBV6-6; clone size: .; CDR3 DNA: TGTGCCAGCAGTTACTCGGTACGACAGCTGAACACTGAAGCTTTCTTT; CDR3 protein: CASSYSVRQLNTEAFF
D gene: TRBD2; J gene: TRBJ2-2; V gene: TRBV4-3; clone size: .; CDR3 DNA: TGCGCCAGCAGCCAGGGTCTAGCGGACACCGGGGAGCTGTTTTTT; CDR3 protein: CASSQGLADTGELFF
D gene: TRBD2; J gene: TRBJ2-3; V gene: TRBV4-2; clone size: .; CDR3 DNA: TGTGCCAGCAGCCAAGGGACTAGCGGGAGCACAGATACGCAGTATTTT; CDR3 protein: CASSQGTSGSTDTQYF